One TCR beta chain is described in this entry. The antigen remains undetermined. Unique molecular identifiers tagged the TCRbeta library. From the PCR reads, TCRdb called clonotypes with MiXCR, one entry per CDR3 protein. The data hold 140,000 or so distinct CDR3 sequences, with 8% to 10% observed a single time. These data are taken from a study of T-cell reconstitution after alpha-beta-depleted transplantation in children. With 2 bases removed from V and 5 bases from J, the gap between germline ends came to 17 bases. CDR1 KGHDR and CDR2 SFDVKD come from the germline V gene. This CDR3 has 16 residues. Study conclusions and caveats: At day 60, the high TCRbeta diversity found in some patients originated from recipient T cells and thymic progenitors that had survived. Newly produced T cells mostly accounted for T-cell counts and diversity one year post-transplant. Reportedly, alpha-beta T cells present about two months post-transplant originated from several hundred expanded clones of graft origin.

The material was PBMCs, mostly from graft donor cells, obtained 180 days after TCRalphabeta/CD19-depleted stem cell transplant. The TCR was taken from a female patient between 2 and 15 years old who had a stem cell transplant for congenital amegakaryocytic thrombocytopenia, so the T cells may come from the graft donor. The V gene is TRBV24-1, the J gene TRBJ1-2; a weak D match, TRBD1 (6 bases). As DNA, the CDR3 is TGTGCCACCAGTGATTCCGCCCCGACAGGCGGATATGGCTACACCTTC. Protein product: CATSDSAPTGGYGYTF.